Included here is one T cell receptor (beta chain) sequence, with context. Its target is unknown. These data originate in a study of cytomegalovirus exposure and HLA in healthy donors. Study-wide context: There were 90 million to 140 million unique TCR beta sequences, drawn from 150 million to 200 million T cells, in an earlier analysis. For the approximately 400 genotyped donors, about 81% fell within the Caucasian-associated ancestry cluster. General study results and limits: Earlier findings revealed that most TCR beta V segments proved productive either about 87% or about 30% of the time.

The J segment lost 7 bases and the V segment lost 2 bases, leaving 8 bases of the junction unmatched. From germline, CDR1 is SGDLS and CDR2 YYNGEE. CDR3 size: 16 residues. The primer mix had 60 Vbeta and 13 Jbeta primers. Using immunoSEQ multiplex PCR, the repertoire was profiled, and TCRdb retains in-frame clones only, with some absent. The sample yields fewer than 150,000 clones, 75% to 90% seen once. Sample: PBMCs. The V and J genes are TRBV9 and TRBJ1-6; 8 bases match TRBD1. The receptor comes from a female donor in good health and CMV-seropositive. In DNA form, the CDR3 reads TGTGCCAGCAGCGTGGGAGGACAGGGACGAAATTCACCCCTCCACTTT. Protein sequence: CASSVGGQGRNSPLHF.